Listed here are 14 T cell receptor beta chains from one sample, sequenced in a study of blood T cell repertoires in COVID-19. Profiling relied on immunoSEQ multiplex PCR, and the TCRdb table lists in-frame clones only, not all of them. In the table there are approximately 77,000 clones, about 82% of which are singletons. Sequencing used peripheral blood. The receptors come from a woman aged 55-75 years with acute or convalescent COVID-19.

This clone showed up just a few times. The chain joins TRBV7-2 to TRBJ2-2, with 10 bases identical to TRBD2. This CDR3 region has 16 residues. J gave up 7 bases and V 5 bases, and 10 bases lay outside the gene matches. CDR1 SGHTA and CDR2 FQGNSA come from the germline V gene. CDR3 residues: CASSPRAGGRIGELFF. The CDR3 coding sequence is TGTGCCAGCAGCCCCCGAGCGGGGGGGCGTATCGGGGAGCTGTTTTTT. The variable domain in full, with the rest retrieved from reference TRBV7-2 and TRBJ2-2, is GAGVSQSPSNKVTEKGKDVELRCDPISGHTALYWYRQSLGQGLEFLIYFQGNSAPDKSGLPSDRFSAERTGGSVSTLTIQRTQQEDSAVYLCASSPRAGGRIGELFFGEGSRLTVL.

The chain recombines TRBV2 with TRBJ1-2; D is unresolved. Germline V gene data show CDR1 as SNHLY and CDR2 as FYNNEI. The CDR3 extends over 12 amino acids. V lost 7 bases and J 9 bases, leaving 15 bases between the germline ends. The CDR3 reads CASIAGWSSYTF. The CDR3 coding sequence is TGTGCCAGCATTGCGGGGTGGTCTAGCTACACCTTC.

The V call is TRBV7-8, the J call TRBJ1-4, with D unclear. CDR3 length equals 16 residues. CDR1 and CDR2 from the germline V gene are SGHVS and FQNEAQ. Trimming took off 0 bases at V and 4 bases at J, with 12 bases between the two ends. CDR3 sequence reads: CASSLARSGNNEKLFF. DNA for the CDR3: TGTGCCAGCAGCTTAGCGCGGTCCGGGAATAATGAAAAACTGTTTTTT.

This chain joins TRBV28 and TRBJ2-3; 8 bases align to TRBD1. Germline loops: CDR1 MDHEN, CDR2 SYDVKM. The CDR3 extends over 14 amino acids. V shed 6 bases, J shed 2 bases, and the junction held 4 bases outside the gene matches. CDR3 in amino acids: CASRTGQDTDTQYF. CDR3 in DNA: TGTGCCAGCAGGACGGGACAGGACACAGATACGCAGTATTTT.

The rearrangement uses TRBV11-2 and TRBJ2-3; D is undetermined. Germline assignment: CDR1 SGHAT and CDR2 FQNNGV. V dropped 5 bases and J dropped 0 bases, with 9 bases sitting between them. CDR3 length: 14 residues. CDR3 loop: CASSEAPSTDTQYF. CDR3 bases: TGTGCCAGCAGCGAAGCGCCGAGCACAGATACGCAGTATTTT.

The rearrangement joins TRBV30 to TRBJ2-3, with 8 bases aligning to TRBD1. The junction had 5 bases not matched to a gene; V was cut back by 0 bases and J by 0 bases. This CDR3 has 16 residues. Per germline, CDR1 GTSNPN and CDR2 SVGIG (reference sequence). The chain's CDR3 is CAWSVGTGTSTDTQYF. The CDR3 region has the DNA TGTGCCTGGAGTGTAGGGACAGGAACTAGCACAGATACGCAGTATTTT.

The chain recombines TRBV5-6 with TRBJ2-2; the match to TRBD2 covers 8 bases. With 0 bases clipped from V and 6 bases from J, the junction kept 7 bases outside the gene matches. In germline, CDR1 is SGHDT, CDR2 YYEEEE. The CDR3 loop spans 16 amino acids. In DNA, the CDR3 is TGTGCCAGCAGCTTGGTTGTCTACGGGGGGGCCGGGGAGCTGTTTTTT. Translated, it gives CASSLVVYGGAGELFF. The whole variable domain, remainder taken from reference TRBV5-6 and TRBJ2-2, is DAGVTQSPTHLIKTRGQQVTLRCSPKSGHDTVSWYQQALGQGPQFIFQYYEEEERQRGNFPDRFSGHQFPNYSSELNVNALLLGDSALYLCASSLVVYGGAGELFFGEGSRLTVL.

This clone was counted between two and nine times. This chain uses TRBV7-9 with TRBJ1-1, with D perhaps TRBD1 (6 bases). Germline V gene lookup returns CDR1 SEHNR and CDR2 FQNEAQ (reference sequence). V was clipped by 3 bases and J by 1 base, with 6 bases between them. The CDR3 length is 13 residues. The CDR3 region is CASSLGQNTEAFF. The CDR3 DNA is TGTGCCAGCAGCTTGGGACAGAACACTGAAGCTTTCTTT. Looking up the rest from reference TRBV7-9 and TRBJ1-1 gives the full variable domain: DTGVSQNPRHKITKRGQNVTFRCDPISEHNRLYWYRQTLGQGPEFLTYFQNEAQLEKSRLLSDRFSAERPKGSFSTLEIQRTEQGDSAMYLCASSLGQNTEAFFGQGTRLTVV.

The chain joins TRBV7-9 to TRBJ2-2; D might be TRBD1 (5 bases). CDR3 size: 13 residues. V was shortened by 1 base and J by 8 bases, with 8 bases between the two germline ends. The germline CDR1 and CDR2 sequences are SEHNR and FQNEAQ (reference sequence). The CDR3 is CASSLVRTGELFF. DNA for the CDR3: TGTGCCAGCAGCTTAGTCCGGACAGGGGAGCTGTTTTTT.

The V and J genes are TRBV19 and TRBJ2-7; D may be TRBD2 (5 bases). Germline assignment: CDR1 LNHDA and CDR2 SQIVND (reference sequence). This CDR3 has 12 amino acids. Deletions cut 7 bases from V and 0 bases from J, with 7 bases between. This CDR3 is CASTGNSYEQYF. The CDR3 DNA follows: TGTGCCAGTACGGGGAACTCCTACGAGCAGTACTTC.

The chain employs TRBV6-2 or TRBV6-3 and TRBJ2-3; TRBD2 aligns across 15 bases. The ends lost 6 bases at V and 4 bases at J; junction bases unmatched: 8. Per germline, CDR1 MNHEY and CDR2 SVGEGT. The CDR3 is 17 amino acids. This CDR3 is CASSRGLAGGRPDTQYF. The CDR3 DNA reads TGTGCCAGCAGCCGCGGACTAGCGGGGGGGCGGCCAGATACGCAGTATTTT.

The chain is built from TRBV5-4 and TRBJ2-5; D not resolved. Trimming removed 1 base at V and 3 bases at J, with 19 bases between. CDR1 and CDR2 (germline): SGHNT, YYREEE (reference sequence). The CDR3 contains 17 residues. The CDR3 bases are TGTGCCAGCAGCTTGACCTCCCAGAGGCCTTCCAAAGAGACCCAGTACTTC. Protein sequence: CASSLTSQRPSKETQYF.

The chain couples TRBV7-9 to TRBJ2-3, with 9 bases identical to TRBD1. The germline V gene has CDR1 SEHNR and CDR2 FQNEAQ (reference sequence). With 4 bases clipped from V and 4 bases from J, the junction kept 3 bases outside the gene matches. The CDR3 sequence is 14 residues long. The CDR3: CASSSRTGADTQYF. CDR3 sequence (DNA): TGTGCCAGCAGCTCCCGGACAGGGGCAGATACGCAGTATTTT.

The rearrangement links TRBV19 to TRBJ1-1; 7 nucleotides align to TRBD1. The CDR3 extends over 12 amino acids. With V trimmed by 3 bases and J by 7 bases, 2 bases remained unmatched. Germline CDR1 LNHDA, CDR2 SQIVND (reference sequence). The CDR3: CASSIGTVEAFF. The CDR3, as DNA: TGTGCCAGTAGTATCGGGACAGTTGAAGCTTTCTTT.